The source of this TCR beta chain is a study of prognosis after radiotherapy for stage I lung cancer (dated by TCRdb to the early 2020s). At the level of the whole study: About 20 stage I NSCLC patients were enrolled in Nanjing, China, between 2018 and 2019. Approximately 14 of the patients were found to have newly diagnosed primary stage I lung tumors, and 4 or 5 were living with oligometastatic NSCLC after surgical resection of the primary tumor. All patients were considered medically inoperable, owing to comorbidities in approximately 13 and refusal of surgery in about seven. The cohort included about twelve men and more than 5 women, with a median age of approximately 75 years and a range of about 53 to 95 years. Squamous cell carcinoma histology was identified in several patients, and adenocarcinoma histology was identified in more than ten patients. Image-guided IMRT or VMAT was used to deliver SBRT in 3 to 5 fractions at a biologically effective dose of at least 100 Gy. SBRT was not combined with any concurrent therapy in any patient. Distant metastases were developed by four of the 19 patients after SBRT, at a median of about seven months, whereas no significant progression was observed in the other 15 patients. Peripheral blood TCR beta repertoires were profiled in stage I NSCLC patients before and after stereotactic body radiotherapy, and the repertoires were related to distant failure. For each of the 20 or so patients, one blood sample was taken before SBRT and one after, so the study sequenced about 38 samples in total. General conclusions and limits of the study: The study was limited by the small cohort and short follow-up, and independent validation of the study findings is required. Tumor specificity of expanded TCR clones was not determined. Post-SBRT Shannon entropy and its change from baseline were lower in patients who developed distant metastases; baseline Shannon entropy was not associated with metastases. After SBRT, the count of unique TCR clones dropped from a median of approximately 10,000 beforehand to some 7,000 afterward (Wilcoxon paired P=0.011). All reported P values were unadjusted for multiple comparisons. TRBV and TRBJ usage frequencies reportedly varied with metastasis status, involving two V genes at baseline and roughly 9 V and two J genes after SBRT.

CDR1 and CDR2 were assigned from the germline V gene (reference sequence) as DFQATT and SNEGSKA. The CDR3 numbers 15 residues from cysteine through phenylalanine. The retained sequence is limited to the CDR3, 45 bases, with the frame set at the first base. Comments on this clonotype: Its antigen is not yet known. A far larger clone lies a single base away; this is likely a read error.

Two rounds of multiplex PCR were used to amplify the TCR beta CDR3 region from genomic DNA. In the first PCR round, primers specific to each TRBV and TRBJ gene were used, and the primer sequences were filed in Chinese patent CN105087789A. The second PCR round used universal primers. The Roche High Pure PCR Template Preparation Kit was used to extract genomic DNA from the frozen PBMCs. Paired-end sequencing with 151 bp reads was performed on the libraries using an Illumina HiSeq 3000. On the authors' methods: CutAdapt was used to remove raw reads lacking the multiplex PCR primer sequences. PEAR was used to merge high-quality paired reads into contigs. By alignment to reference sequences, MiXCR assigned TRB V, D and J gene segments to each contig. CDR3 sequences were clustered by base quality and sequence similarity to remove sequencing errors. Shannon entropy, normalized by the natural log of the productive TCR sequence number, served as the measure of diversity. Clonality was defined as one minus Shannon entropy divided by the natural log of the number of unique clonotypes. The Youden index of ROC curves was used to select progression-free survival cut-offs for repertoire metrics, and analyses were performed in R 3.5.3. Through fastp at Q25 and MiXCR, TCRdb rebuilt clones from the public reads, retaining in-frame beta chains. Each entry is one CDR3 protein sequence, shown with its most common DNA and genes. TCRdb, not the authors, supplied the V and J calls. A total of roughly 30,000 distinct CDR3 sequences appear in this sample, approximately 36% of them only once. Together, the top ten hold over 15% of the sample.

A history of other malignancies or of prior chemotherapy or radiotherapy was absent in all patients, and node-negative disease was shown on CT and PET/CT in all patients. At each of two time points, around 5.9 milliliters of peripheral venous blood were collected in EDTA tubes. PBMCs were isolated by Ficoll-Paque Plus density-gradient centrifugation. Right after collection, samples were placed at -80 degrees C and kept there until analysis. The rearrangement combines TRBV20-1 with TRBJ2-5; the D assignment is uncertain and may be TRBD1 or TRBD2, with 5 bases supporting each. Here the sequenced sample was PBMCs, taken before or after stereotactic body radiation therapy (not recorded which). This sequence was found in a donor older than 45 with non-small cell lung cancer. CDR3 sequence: CSAREWPGKGPEKFF. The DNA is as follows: TGCAGTGCTAGAGAGTGGCCCGGGAAGGGGCCGGAGAAGTTCTTC.